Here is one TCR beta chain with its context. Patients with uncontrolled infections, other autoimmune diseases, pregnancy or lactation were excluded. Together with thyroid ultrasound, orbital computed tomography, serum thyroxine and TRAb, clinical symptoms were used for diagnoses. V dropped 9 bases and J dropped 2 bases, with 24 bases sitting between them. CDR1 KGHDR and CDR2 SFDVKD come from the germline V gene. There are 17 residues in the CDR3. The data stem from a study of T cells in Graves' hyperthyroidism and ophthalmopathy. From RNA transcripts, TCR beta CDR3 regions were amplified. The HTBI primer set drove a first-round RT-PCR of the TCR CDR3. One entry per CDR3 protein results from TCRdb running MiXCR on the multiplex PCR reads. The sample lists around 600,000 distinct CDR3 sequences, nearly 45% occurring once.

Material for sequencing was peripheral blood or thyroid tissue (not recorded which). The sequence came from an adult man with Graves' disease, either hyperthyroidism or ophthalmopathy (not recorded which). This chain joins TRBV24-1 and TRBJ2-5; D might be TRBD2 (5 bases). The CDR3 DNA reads TGTGCCACCGGGTCGAGCGGAACCGCGCTTCTGCAAGAGACCCAGTACTTC. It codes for CATGSSGTALLQETQYF.